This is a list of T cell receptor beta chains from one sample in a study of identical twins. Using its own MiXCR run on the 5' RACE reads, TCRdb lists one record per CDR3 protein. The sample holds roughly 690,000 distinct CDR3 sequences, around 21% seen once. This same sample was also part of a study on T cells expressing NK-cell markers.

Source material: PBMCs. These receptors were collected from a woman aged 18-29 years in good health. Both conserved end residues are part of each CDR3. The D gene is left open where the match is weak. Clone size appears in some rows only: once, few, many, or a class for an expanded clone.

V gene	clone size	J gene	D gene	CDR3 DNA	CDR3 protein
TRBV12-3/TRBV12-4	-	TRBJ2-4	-	TGTGCCAGCAGTTTTCCGGGAGTGGCCATTCAGTACTTC	CASSFPGVAIQYF
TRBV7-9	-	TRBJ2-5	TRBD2	TGTGCCAGCAGCAGTGGACGGCGGGAGGAGACCCAGTACTTC	CASSSGRREETQYF
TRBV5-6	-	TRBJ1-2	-	TGTGCCAGCAGCCCCACAGGGAGTGGCTATGGCTACACCTTC	CASSPTGSGYGYTF
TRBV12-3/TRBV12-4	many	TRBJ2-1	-	TGTGCCAGCAGCCCGTTTAGGGACTTCAACAATGAGCAGTTCTTC	CASSPFRDFNNEQFF
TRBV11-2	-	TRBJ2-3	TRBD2	TGTGCCAGCAGCTTACGGACTAGCTACACAGATACGCAGTATTTT	CASSLRTSYTDTQYF
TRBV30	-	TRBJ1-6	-	TGTGCCTGGAGTGTAGGCTCACCCCTCCACTTT	CAWSVGSPLHF
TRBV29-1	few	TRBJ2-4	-	TGCAGCGTTACCCCCGGGGATAGGAGTATTCAGTACTTC	CSVTPGDRSIQYF
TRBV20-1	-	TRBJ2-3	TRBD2	TGCAGTGCTAGAGAGATACTAGCGGGAGGGCTCACAGATACGCAGTATTTT	CSAREILAGGLTDTQYF
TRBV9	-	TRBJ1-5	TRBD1	TGTGCCAGCAGCGCCTCCGGGACAGGGGGGAATCAGCCCCAGCATTTT	CASSASGTGGNQPQHF
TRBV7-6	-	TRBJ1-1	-	TGTGCCAGCAGCGTGGGGGCGTATAACACTGAAGCTTTCTTT	CASSVGAYNTEAFF
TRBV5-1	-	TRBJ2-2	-	TGCGCCAGCAAAACTCACAGGGAAACCGGGGAGCTGTTTTTT	CASKTHRETGELFF
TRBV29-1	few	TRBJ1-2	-	TGCAGCGGGGTTAACCAGGGTGATGGCTACACCTTC	CSGVNQGDGYTF
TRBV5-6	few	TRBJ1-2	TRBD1	TGTGCCAGCAGCCCGGCGAGGACAGGGGCGTACGGCTACACCTTC	CASSPARTGAYGYTF
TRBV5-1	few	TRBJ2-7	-	TGCGCCAGCAGCTTGGAGGGTACCCCATTCTACGAGCAGTACTTC	CASSLEGTPFYEQYF
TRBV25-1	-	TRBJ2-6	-	TGTGCCAGCAGTATTCAGGACTCTGGGGCCAACGTCCTGACTTTC	CASSIQDSGANVLTF
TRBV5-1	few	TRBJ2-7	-	TGCGCCAGCAGCAATCAGGGGTTCAACGCCTACGAGCAGTACTTC	CASSNQGFNAYEQYF
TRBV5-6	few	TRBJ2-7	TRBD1	TGTGCCAGCAGCCCGGCAAGTGGACAGGGTATGAGGGAGCAGTACTTC	CASSPASGQGMREQYF
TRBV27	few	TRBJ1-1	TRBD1	TGTGCCAGCAGTTCCAACCCTCAGACAGGGGGGTTGAGGGCTTTCTTT	CASSSNPQTGGLRAFF
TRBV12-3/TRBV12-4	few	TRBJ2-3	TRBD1	TGTGCCAGCAGTTCGCAGGGGGCCATCAATACGCAGTATTTT	CASSSQGAINTQYF
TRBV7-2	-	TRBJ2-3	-	TGTGCCAGCAGCGTCACTCTGGGGGGCTTGAGGGATACGCAGTATTTT	CASSVTLGGLRDTQYF
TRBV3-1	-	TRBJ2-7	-	TGTGCCAGCAGCCAAGATTACAGCGAGCGAGGCGAGCAGTACTTC	CASSQDYSERGEQYF
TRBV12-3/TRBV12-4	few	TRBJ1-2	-	TGTGCCAGCAGTTTAAGGCAGTACCCCTCCTATGGCTACACCTTC	CASSLRQYPSYGYTF
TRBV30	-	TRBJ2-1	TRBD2	TGTGCCTGGAGTGAGTGGACTAGCGGGCTCAAAGGAGAGCAGTTCTTC	CAWSEWTSGLKGEQFF
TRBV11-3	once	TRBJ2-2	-	TGTGCCGAGGGCGGGGTGAACACCGGGGAGCTGTTTTTT	CAEGGVNTGELFF
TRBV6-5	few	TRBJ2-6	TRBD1	TGTGCCAGCAGATTATCGACAGGGGGCTACTCTGGGGCCAACGTCCTGACTTTC	CASRLSTGGYSGANVLTF
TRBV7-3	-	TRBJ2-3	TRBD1	TGTGCCAGCAGCTCACCGGACAGGTTAGGAGATACGCAGTATTTT	CASSSPDRLGDTQYF
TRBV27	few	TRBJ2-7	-	TGTGCCAGCAGTTTACCTGGGACCGGGGCGGTGTACTTC	CASSLPGTGAVYF
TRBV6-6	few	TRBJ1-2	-	TGTGCCAGCAGTTACACCAGGGAAGGCTACACCTTC	CASSYTREGYTF
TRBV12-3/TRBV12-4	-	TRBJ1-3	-	TGTGCCAGCAGACTAGGGGGCTCTGGAAACACCATATATTTT	CASRLGGSGNTIYF
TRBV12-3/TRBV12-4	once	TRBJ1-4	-	TGTGCCAGCAGTTACCGTACAGCCGTTAATGAAAAACTGTTTTTT	CASSYRTAVNEKLFF
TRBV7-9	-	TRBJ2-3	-	TGTGCCAGCCTAAAAACGGAGAGGACAGATACGCAGTATTTT	CASLKTERTDTQYF
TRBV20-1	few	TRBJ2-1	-	TGCAGTGCTATCGGGACAAAGAACTACAATGAGCAGTTCTTC	CSAIGTKNYNEQFF
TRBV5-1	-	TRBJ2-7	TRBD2	TGCGCCAGCAGCTTAATGGGACTAGTTCTCGAGCAGTACTTC	CASSLMGLVLEQYF
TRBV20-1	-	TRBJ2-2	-	TGCAGTGCTAGCAGGGGCGCGAACACCGGGGAGCTGTTTTTT	CSASRGANTGELFF
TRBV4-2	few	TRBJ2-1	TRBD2	TGTGCCAGCAGCCAAGACCCGGGGGGGTACAATGAGCAGTTCTTC	CASSQDPGGYNEQFF
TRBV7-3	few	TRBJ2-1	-	TGTGCCAGCAGCTCCCCGGGCGGCCATGAGCAGTTCTTC	CASSSPGGHEQFF
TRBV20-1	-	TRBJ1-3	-	TGCAGTGCTAGGGATACTGGAAACACCATATATTTT	CSARDTGNTIYF
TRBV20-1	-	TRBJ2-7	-	TGCAGTGCTAGAGGGCTCCAGGGCCCCGAGCAGTACTTC	CSARGLQGPEQYF
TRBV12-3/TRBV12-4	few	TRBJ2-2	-	TGTGCCAGCAGTATTTTAGGTACCGGGGAGCTGTTTTTT	CASSILGTGELFF
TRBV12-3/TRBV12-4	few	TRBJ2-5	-	TGTGCCAGCAGTTCAGGGTTGTATGCCTTGACACAAGAGACCCAGTACTTC	CASSSGLYALTQETQYF
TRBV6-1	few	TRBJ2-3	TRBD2	TGTGCCAGCAGCCCTAACGCCGGGACTCGGGGGGGTACGCAGTATTTT	CASSPNAGTRGGTQYF
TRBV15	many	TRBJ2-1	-	TGTGCCACCAGCAGAGGCGGGGCTTTCGCCTACAATGAGCAGTTCTTC	CATSRGGAFAYNEQFF
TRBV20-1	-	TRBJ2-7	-	TGCAGTGCTTGCCATAACCGGGACACGAGCTCCTACGAGCAGTACTTC	CSACHNRDTSSYEQYF
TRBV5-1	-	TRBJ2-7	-	TGCGCCAGCAGCTTGGGAGGGGGTCGGACCTACGAGCAGTACTTC	CASSLGGGRTYEQYF
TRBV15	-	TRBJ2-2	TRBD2	TGTGCCACCAGCAGAAGCGGGGGGGCCCACGGGGAGCTGTTTTTT	CATSRSGGAHGELFF